A selection of T cell receptor beta chains follows, all from one sample in a study of T-cell reconstitution after alpha-beta-depleted transplantation in children. Each CDR3 protein is one row after TCRdb ran MiXCR on the PCR reads. Of about 260,000 distinct CDR3 sequences listed, around 8% are singletons. The input for sequencing was PBMCs, mostly from graft donor cells, taken 180 days after TCRalphabeta/CD19-depleted stem cell transplant. The receptors derive from a male patient younger than 18 who had a stem cell transplant for acute lymphoblastic leukemia, so the T cells may come from the graft donor. Both conserved end residues are part of each CDR3. The D gene is left open where the match is weak. The size entry is marked missing in some rows and otherwise reads once, few, many or a size class.

cdr3_aa	cdr3_nt	clone_size	d_call	v_call	cdr3_length	j_call
CSATPLQWDREETQYF	TGCAGTGCTACCCCGCTGCAGTGGGACAGGGAGGAGACCCAGTACTTC	many	TRBD1	TRBV20-1	16	TRBJ2-5
CSASGGPMNTEAFF	TGCAGTGCTAGCGGTGGCCCGATGAACACTGAAGCTTTCTTT	many	NA	TRBV20-1	14	TRBJ1-1
CASSIRGGDTQYF	TGTGCCAGTAGTATCCGAGGCGGGGATACGCAGTATTTT	many	NA	TRBV19	13	TRBJ2-3
CASSLGLAPGELFF	TGTGCCAGCAGCTTGGGACTAGCGCCCGGGGAGCTGTTTTTT	many	TRBD2	TRBV5-4	14	TRBJ2-2
CASSLAWDGLQIDTGELFF	TGTGCCAGCAGTTTAGCATGGGACGGCCTCCAAATCGACACCGGGGAGCTGTTTTTT	many	NA	TRBV12-3/TRBV12-4	19	TRBJ2-2
CASSVGGLSYNEQFF	TGTGCCAGCAGCGTAGGGGGCCTCTCCTACAATGAGCAGTTCTTC	many	NA	TRBV9	15	TRBJ2-1
CASSFSPPNEQYF	TGTGCCAGCAGTTTTAGCCCCCCCAACGAGCAGTACTTC	many	NA	TRBV28	13	TRBJ2-7
CASSYAGAFYEQYF	TGTGCCAGCAGTTATGCGGGAGCCTTCTACGAGCAGTACTTC	many	TRBD2	TRBV6-5	14	TRBJ2-7
CASSSDLGAELFF	TGCGCCAGCAGCTCCGACCTAGGGGCGGAGCTGTTTTTT	many	NA	TRBV5-1	13	TRBJ2-2
CASSLAIGELFF	TGCGCCAGCAGCTTGGCGATCGGGGAGCTGTTTTTT	many	NA	TRBV5-1	12	TRBJ2-2
CASSRPQGDEQYF	TGTGCCAGCAGCCGACCCCAGGGAGACGAGCAGTACTTC	many	NA	TRBV5-6	13	TRBJ2-7
CAISGGLAGENDNEQFF	TGTGCCATCAGTGGGGGACTAGCGGGAGAAAATGATAATGAGCAGTTCTTC	many	TRBD2	TRBV10-3	17	TRBJ2-1
CASSQQGPNSPLHF	TGTGCCAGCAGCCAACAGGGACCCAATTCACCCCTCCACTTT	many	NA	TRBV12-3/TRBV12-4	14	TRBJ1-6
CSVRGGLYNEQFF	TGCAGCGTCCGCGGGGGGCTGTACAATGAGCAGTTCTTC	many	TRBD2	TRBV29-1	13	TRBJ2-1
CASSVTSGGAWTDTQYF	TGTGCCAGCAGCGTGACTAGCGGGGGGGCCTGGACAGATACGCAGTATTTT	many	TRBD2	TRBV7-2	17	TRBJ2-3
CSAPYRDQPQHF	TGCAGTGCGCCTTACCGAGATCAGCCCCAGCATTTT	NA	NA	TRBV20-1	12	TRBJ1-5
CSAPQMPGQGSPWETQYF	TGCAGTGCTCCACAAATGCCGGGACAGGGTTCACCATGGGAGACCCAGTACTTC	many	TRBD1	TRBV20-1	18	TRBJ2-5
CSARDKGTGDGRSNQPQHF	TGCAGTGCTAGAGATAAGGGAACAGGGGATGGTAGAAGCAATCAGCCCCAGCATTTT	many	TRBD1	TRBV20-1	19	TRBJ1-5
CASSQDIWGGASGNTIYF	TGTGCCAGCAGCCAAGATATATGGGGGGGCGCATCGGGAAACACCATATATTTT	many	NA	TRBV3-1	18	TRBJ1-3
CAGSRQYNSPLHF	TGTGCCGGCAGCAGACAGTATAATTCACCCCTCCACTTT	NA	NA	TRBV12-3/TRBV12-4	13	TRBJ1-6
CASSRGPEQFF	TGTGCCAGCAGTCGGGGGCCTGAGCAGTTCTTC	many	NA	TRBV12-3/TRBV12-4	11	TRBJ2-1
CASSYSSGAGQLSGANVLTF	TGTGCCAGCAGTTACTCCTCCGGTGCGGGACAGCTCTCTGGGGCCAACGTCCTGACTTTC	many	NA	TRBV6-2/TRBV6-3	20	TRBJ2-6
CASSPDGTTYGYTF	TGTGCCAGCAGCCCCGACGGGACGACCTATGGCTACACCTTC	NA	NA	TRBV5-4	14	TRBJ1-2
CSARASDWASNQPQHF	TGCAGTGCTAGAGCCTCAGACTGGGCTAGCAATCAGCCCCAGCATTTT	many	NA	TRBV20-1	16	TRBJ1-5
CASSYGTGARQETQYF	TGTGCCAGCAGCTACGGGACAGGCGCTCGTCAAGAGACCCAGTACTTC	many	TRBD1	TRBV7-9	16	TRBJ2-5
CASSLMGDGYTGELFF	TGTGCCAGCAGTTTAATGGGGGACGGATACACCGGGGAGCTGTTTTTT	many	NA	TRBV12-3/TRBV12-4	16	TRBJ2-2
CSVLSGSLYEQYF	TGCAGCGTTTTGTCAGGGTCCCTTTACGAGCAGTACTTC	many	NA	TRBV29-1	13	TRBJ2-7
CASRWEGLTDTQYF	TGTGCCAGCAGGTGGGAGGGACTCACAGATACGCAGTATTTT	many	TRBD2	TRBV25-1	14	TRBJ2-3
CASSPRLAGGLGDEQFF	TGTGCCAGCAGCCCCCGGCTAGCGGGGGGGCTAGGCGATGAGCAGTTCTTC	few	TRBD2	TRBV9	17	TRBJ2-1
CASSYPAEMSYEQYF	TGTGCCAGCAGTTATCCAGCTGAAATGTCCTACGAGCAGTACTTC	many	NA	TRBV6-8	15	TRBJ2-7
CSVADSINTEAFF	TGCAGCGTTGCTGACAGCATAAACACTGAAGCTTTCTTT	many	NA	TRBV29-1	13	TRBJ1-1
CASSFLQGNSPLHF	TGTGCCAGCAGCTTTCTTCAAGGCAATTCACCCCTCCACTTT	many	NA	TRBV7-9	14	TRBJ1-6
CASSYPDWANVLTF	TGTGCCAGCAGTTACCCCGACTGGGCCAACGTCCTGACTTTC	many	NA	TRBV6-2/TRBV6-3	14	TRBJ2-6
CASILGGQGAYGYTF	TGTGCCAGCATCTTAGGGGGACAGGGGGCGTATGGCTACACCTTC	many	TRBD1	TRBV11-2	15	TRBJ1-2
CAIETINIQYF	TGTGCCATCGAAACGATTAACATTCAGTACTTC	many	NA	TRBV10-3	11	TRBJ2-4
CASSRGASGSYEQYF	TGTGCCAGCAGCCGAGGGGCTAGCGGGAGCTACGAGCAGTACTTC	many	TRBD2	TRBV3-1	15	TRBJ2-7
CSARDLTASSYEQYF	TGCAGTGCTAGAGATCTGACAGCCTCTTCCTACGAGCAGTACTTC	many	NA	TRBV20-1	15	TRBJ2-7
CASTRGSGELFF	TGTGCCAGCACCAGGGGATCCGGGGAGCTGTTTTTT	NA	NA	TRBV3-1	12	TRBJ2-2
CASSRAGQTYEQYF	TGTGCCAGCAGTCGCGCGGGACAGACCTACGAGCAGTACTTC	many	NA	TRBV6-5	14	TRBJ2-7
CASSPALEWFEQYF	TGCGCCAGCAGCCCCGCTCTCGAATGGTTCGAGCAGTACTTC	many	NA	TRBV4-3	14	TRBJ2-7
CASSPLAGIEAYNEQFF	TGCGCCAGCAGCCCCTTAGCGGGAATAGAGGCCTACAATGAGCAGTTCTTC	many	TRBD2	TRBV5-1	17	TRBJ2-1
CASSWGGENEQYF	TGCGCCAGCAGTTGGGGTGGGGAGAACGAGCAGTACTTC	many	NA	TRBV5-1	13	TRBJ2-7
CASGTGGNYGYTF	TGTGCCAGCGGGACAGGTGGTAACTATGGCTACACCTTC	many	TRBD1	TRBV28	13	TRBJ1-2
CASSRTGLGEKLFF	TGTGCCAGCAGCCGGACAGGGTTGGGTGAAAAACTGTTTTTT	many	TRBD1	TRBV28	14	TRBJ1-4
CSARDNFQREGNEQFF	TGCAGTGCTAGAGATAATTTCCAGCGGGAGGGAAATGAGCAGTTCTTC	many	TRBD2	TRBV20-1	16	TRBJ2-1
CASSFEGAGELFF	TGCGCCAGCAGCTTCGAAGGGGCCGGGGAGCTGTTTTTT	NA	NA	TRBV5-1	13	TRBJ2-2
CASSLPGAYTEAFF	TGTGCCAGCAGTTTACCAGGGGCCTACACTGAAGCTTTCTTT	many	NA	TRBV28	14	TRBJ1-1
CASSQGAFSGANVLTF	TGCGCCAGCAGCCAAGGGGCCTTCTCTGGGGCCAACGTCCTGACTTTC	many	NA	TRBV4-3	16	TRBJ2-6
CSVDRGLNTGELFF	TGCAGCGTCGACAGGGGTCTGAACACCGGGGAGCTGTTTTTT	many	TRBD1	TRBV29-1	14	TRBJ2-2
CSARDRARLQQPQHF	TGCAGTGCTAGAGATCGGGCCAGACTACAACAGCCCCAGCATTTT	many	NA	TRBV20-1	15	TRBJ1-5
CASSSSGRAFNEQFF	TGTGCCAGCAGTTCCAGCGGGAGGGCCTTCAATGAGCAGTTCTTC	many	TRBD2	TRBV28	15	TRBJ2-1
CASSPPRGLLNTIYF	TGTGCCAGCAGCCCTCCGCGGGGACTCTTAAACACCATATATTTT	many	NA	TRBV3-1	15	TRBJ1-3
CASIPTGPSHNEQFF	TGTGCCAGCATTCCGACAGGGCCCTCCCACAATGAGCAGTTCTTC	many	TRBD1	TRBV27	15	TRBJ2-1
CASSLRGESGTEAFF	TGCGCCAGCAGCCTCCGAGGGGAGAGTGGTACTGAAGCTTTCTTT	many	NA	TRBV5-1	15	TRBJ1-1
CASSPISGVWNEQFF	TGTGCCAGCAGTCCGATTAGCGGGGTTTGGAATGAGCAGTTCTTC	many	TRBD2	TRBV2	15	TRBJ2-1
CASSYTGGGNQPQHF	TGTGCCAGCAGCTACACAGGGGGAGGTAATCAGCCCCAGCATTTT	many	TRBD1	TRBV7-2	15	TRBJ1-5
CASTPASWSSYEQYF	TGTGCCAGCACCCCTGCCTCGTGGAGCTCCTACGAGCAGTACTTC	many	NA	TRBV27	15	TRBJ2-7
CASSPQGRRNEQFF	TGTGCCAGCAGTCCCCAGGGACGGAGAAATGAGCAGTTCTTC	many	NA	TRBV6-1	14	TRBJ2-1
CASSLRGVRESTDTQYF	TGCGCCAGCAGCCTAAGAGGGGTCAGGGAGAGCACAGATACGCAGTATTTT	NA	NA	TRBV4-1	17	TRBJ2-3
CASRGGNGANVLTF	TGTGCCAGCAGGGGGGGGAATGGGGCCAACGTCCTGACTTTC	NA	TRBD2	TRBV6-1	14	TRBJ2-6